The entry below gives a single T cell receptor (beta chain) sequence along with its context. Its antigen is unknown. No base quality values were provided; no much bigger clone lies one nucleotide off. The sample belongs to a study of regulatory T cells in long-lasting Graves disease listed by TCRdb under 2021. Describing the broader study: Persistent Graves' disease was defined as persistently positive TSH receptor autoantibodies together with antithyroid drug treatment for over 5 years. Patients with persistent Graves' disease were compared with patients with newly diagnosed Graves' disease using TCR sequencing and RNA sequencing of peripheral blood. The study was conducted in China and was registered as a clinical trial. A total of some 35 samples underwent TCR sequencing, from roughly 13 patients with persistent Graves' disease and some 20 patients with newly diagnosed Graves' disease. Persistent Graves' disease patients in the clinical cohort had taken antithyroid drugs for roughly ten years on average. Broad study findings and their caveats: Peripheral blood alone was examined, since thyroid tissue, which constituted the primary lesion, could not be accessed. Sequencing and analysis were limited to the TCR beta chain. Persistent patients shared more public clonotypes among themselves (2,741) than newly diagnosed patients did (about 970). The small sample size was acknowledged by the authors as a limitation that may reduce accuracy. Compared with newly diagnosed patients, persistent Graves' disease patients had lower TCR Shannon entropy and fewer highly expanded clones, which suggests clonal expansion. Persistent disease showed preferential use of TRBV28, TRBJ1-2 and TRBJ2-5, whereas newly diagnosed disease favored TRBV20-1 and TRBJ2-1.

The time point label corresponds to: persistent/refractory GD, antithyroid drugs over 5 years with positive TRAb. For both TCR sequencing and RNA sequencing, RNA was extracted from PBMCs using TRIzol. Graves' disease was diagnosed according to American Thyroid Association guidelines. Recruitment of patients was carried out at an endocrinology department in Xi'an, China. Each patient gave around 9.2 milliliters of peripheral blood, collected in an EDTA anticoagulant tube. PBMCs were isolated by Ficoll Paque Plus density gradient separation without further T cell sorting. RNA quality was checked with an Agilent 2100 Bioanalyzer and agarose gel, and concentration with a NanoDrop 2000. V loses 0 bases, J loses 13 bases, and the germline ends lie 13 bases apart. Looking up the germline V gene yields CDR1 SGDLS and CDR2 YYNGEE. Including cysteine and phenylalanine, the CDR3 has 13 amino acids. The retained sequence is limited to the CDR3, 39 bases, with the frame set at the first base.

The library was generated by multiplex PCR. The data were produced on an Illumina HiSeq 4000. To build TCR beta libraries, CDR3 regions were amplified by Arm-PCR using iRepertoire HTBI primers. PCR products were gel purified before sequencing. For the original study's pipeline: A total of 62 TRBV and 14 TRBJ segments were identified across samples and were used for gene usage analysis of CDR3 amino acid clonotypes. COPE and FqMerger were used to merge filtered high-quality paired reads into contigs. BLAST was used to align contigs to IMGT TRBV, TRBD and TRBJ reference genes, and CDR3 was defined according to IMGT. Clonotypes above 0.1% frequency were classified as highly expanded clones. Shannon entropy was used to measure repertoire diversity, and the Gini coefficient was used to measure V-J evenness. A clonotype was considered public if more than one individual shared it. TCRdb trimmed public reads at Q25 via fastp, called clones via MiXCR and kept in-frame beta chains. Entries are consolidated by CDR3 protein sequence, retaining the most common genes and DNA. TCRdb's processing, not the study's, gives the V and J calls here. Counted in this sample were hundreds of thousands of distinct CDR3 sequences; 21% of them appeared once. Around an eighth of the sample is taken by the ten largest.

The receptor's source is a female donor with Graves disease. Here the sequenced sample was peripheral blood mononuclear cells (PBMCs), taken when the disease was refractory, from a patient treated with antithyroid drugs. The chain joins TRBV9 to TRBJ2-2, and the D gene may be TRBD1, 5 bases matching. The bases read TGTGCCAGCAGCGTAGATGAAGGGGATGGGCTGTTTTTT. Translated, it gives CASSVDEGDGLFF.